A single sample gave rise to the 31 T cell receptor beta chains below, sequenced in a study of Graves' ophthalmopathy and Graves' hyperthyroidism. TCR beta CDR3 amplification used RNA transcripts. RT-PCR in the first round used HTBI primers; a second-round multiplex PCR followed. A single record per CDR3 protein comes from TCRdb applying MiXCR to the multiplex PCR reads. The sample holds roughly 610,000 distinct CDR3 sequences, 20% to 25% seen once. Sequenced input: peripheral blood. The receptors originated from a young woman with stable Graves' hyperthyroidism. Some clones in this sample may be carry-over from other donors' samples.

In its sample, this clonotype was seen many times. V is TRBV28 and J is TRBJ1-2; TRBD1 aligns across 10 bases. The length of the CDR3 is 16 residues. CDR1 and CDR2 (germline): MDHEN, SYDVKM. The junction had 11 bases not matched to a gene; V was cut back by 6 bases and J by 4 bases. CDR3 residues: CASSRSSGTGAYGYTF. The CDR3 DNA is TGTGCCAGCAGCCGCTCATCCGGGACAGGGGCCTATGGCTACACCTTC.

This clonotype was recorded many times. The chain carries TRBV12-3 or TRBV12-4 and TRBJ1-5; D is undetermined. The CDR3 consists of 14 residues. Trimming took 7 bases from V and 0 from J, leaving 10 bases between them. CDR3 region: CASTKVYSNQPQHF. The DNA for the CDR3 is TGTGCCAGCACCAAAGTATATAGCAATCAGCCCCAGCATTTT.

This chain uses TRBV6-1 with TRBJ2-3; 8 bases line up with TRBD2. The trim removed 7 bases at V and 2 bases at J, leaving 8 bases unmatched. The germline V gene has CDR1 MNHNS and CDR2 SASEGT. The CDR3 length is 15 residues. CDR3 in DNA: TGTGCCAGCACCCCGGGGGGGCCCCACACAGATACGCAGTATTTT. Encoded protein: CASTPGGPHTDTQYF.

The sample holds many counts of this clonotype. This chain uses TRBV6-1 with TRBJ2-2; 8 positions agree with TRBD1. This CDR3 spans 13 amino acids. The V gene end was trimmed by 11 bases and the J gene end by 7 bases; junction bases not matched to a gene: 9. The germline CDR1 and CDR2 sequences are MNHNS and SASEGT. The CDR3 coding sequence is TGTGCCGGACAGGGCCGTGTTAACGGGGAGCTGTTTTTT. Residues: CAGQGRVNGELFF.

This clonotype has a count of ten or more. The V call is TRBV19, the J call TRBJ1-1, with D possibly being TRBD1 (5 bases). Germline CDR1 and CDR2: LNHDA and SQIVND (reference sequence). The V gene lost 1 base and the J gene lost 5 bases, with 8 bases spanning the gap. The CDR3 length is 13 residues. The CDR3 coding sequence is TGTGCCAGTAGTATAGCAAGGGGAACTGAAGCTTTCTTT. Protein product: CASSIARGTEAFF.

This clonotype turned up a few times. The V and J genes are TRBV25-1 and TRBJ1-2; no definite D call. The ends were cut back, 5 bases at V and 6 bases at J, with 16 bases in the middle. This CDR3 has 14 amino acids. CDR1 MGHDK and CDR2 SYGVNS come from the germline V gene. CDR3 DNA sequence: TGTGCCAGCAGTCCGGTTGAAAGGCGGGATGGCTACACCTTC. This encodes CASSPVERRDGYTF.

The chain employs TRBV6-2 or TRBV6-3 and TRBJ2-7; D may be TRBD2 (7 bases). Per the germline V gene, CDR1 is MNHEY and CDR2 is SVGEGT. Between the trimmed V and J ends, which lost 6 bases and 5 bases, there was a span of 14 bases. The CDR3 has 13 residues. The CDR3 region has the DNA TGTGCCAGCAGCACCAGGGGAGGGGACGAGCAGTACTTC. Its protein is CASSTRGGDEQYF.

This clonotype appeared a few times. J is TRBJ1-5 and V is TRBV4-1; D gene unclear. V was trimmed by 2 bases and J by 3 bases, leaving 8 bases between them. Germline loops: CDR1 MGHRA, CDR2 YSYEKL. The CDR3 is made up of 14 amino acids. This chain's CDR3 is CASSQNRDNQPQHF. The CDR3 nucleotides are TGCGCCAGCAGCCAAAACCGGGACAATCAGCCCCAGCATTTT.

In its sample, this clonotype was seen many times. J is TRBJ1-2 and V is TRBV12-3 or TRBV12-4; 8 bases match TRBD1. This CDR3 region has 13 residues. The trim removed 7 bases at V and 6 bases at J, leaving 7 bases unmatched. This chain's CDR3 is CASTRTGINGYTF. DNA for the CDR3: TGTGCCAGCACCCGGACAGGGATAAATGGCTACACCTTC.

The table lists this clonotype with many counts. The V and J genes are TRBV11-2 and TRBJ2-5; D is unresolved. The CDR3 is 14 amino acids. Germline V gene data show CDR1 as SGHAT and CDR2 as FQNNGV. V lost 5 bases and J lost 0, with 10 bases in between. CDR3 nucleotide sequence: TGTGCCAGCAGCCGCCCCCGGGACCAAGAGACCCAGTACTTC. Residues: CASSRPRDQETQYF.

This clonotype appeared many times. CDR3 sequence (DNA): TGCAGTGCTAGTTGGGACATAGACTTGGGGGAGCAGTACTTC. Translated, it gives CSASWDIDLGEQYF. J is TRBJ2-7 and V is TRBV20-1; tentative D call: TRBD1 (6 bases). The V and J ends lost 3 bases and 7 bases respectively, with 19 bases between them. The CDR3 contains 14 residues. The germline CDR1 and CDR2 sequences are DFQATT and SNEGSKA (reference sequence).

The table lists this clonotype with many counts. This chain joins TRBV29-1 and TRBJ2-2; D is unresolved. Trimming cost V 6 bases and J 4 bases, with 9 bases left between them. The germline V gene has CDR1 SQVTM and CDR2 ANQGSEA. The CDR3 covers 12 residues. The CDR3: CSVQSGTGELFF. The CDR3 bases are TGCAGCGTACAGTCGGGCACCGGGGAGCTGTTTTTT.

This clonotype was seen at least ten times. The chain employs TRBV10-3 and TRBJ1-2; tentative D call: TRBD1 (5 bases). Germline V lookup: CDR1 ENHRY, CDR2 SYGVKD. Between the trimmed V and J ends, which lost 3 bases and 9 bases, there was a span of 11 bases. The CDR3 runs 12 residues. CDR3 amino acids: CAISDYGGSYTF. CDR3 sequence (DNA): TGTGCCATCAGTGATTACGGGGGGAGCTACACCTTC.

This clonotype was observed a few times. The rearrangement links TRBV25-1 to TRBJ1-1; the D is unclear. V dropped 4 bases and J dropped 1 base, with 10 bases sitting between them. The CDR3 sequence is 14 residues long. Germline values: CDR1 MGHDK, CDR2 SYGVNS. CDR3 coding DNA: TGTGCCAGCAGTGTACCTGGCGGGAACACTGAAGCTTTCTTT. Translating it yields CASSVPGGNTEAFF.

The rearrangement links TRBV7-9 to TRBJ2-2; tentative D call: TRBD2 (6 bases). Germline-derived CDR1 and CDR2 are SEHNR and FQNEAQ (reference sequence). Trimming took off 7 bases at V and 2 bases at J, with 14 bases between the two ends. The CDR3 runs to 15 residues. The CDR3 reads CASTRGTPNTGELFF. The CDR3 DNA follows: TGTGCCAGCACCCGCGGGACTCCAAACACCGGGGAGCTGTTTTTT. Combining the CDR3 with reference TRBV7-9 and TRBJ2-2 gives the whole variable domain DTGVSQNPRHKITKRGQNVTFRCDPISEHNRLYWYRQTLGQGPEFLTYFQNEAQLEKSRLLSDRFSAERPKGSFSTLEIQRTEQGDSAMYLCASTRGTPNTGELFFGEGSRLTVL.

This clonotype has only a few counts. An end of the junction differs from the germline gene, which may be a read error. J is TRBJ2-7 and V is TRBV3-1; no firm D call. This CDR3 has 11 residues. Per germline, CDR1 LGHDT and CDR2 YNNKEL (reference sequence). The CDR3 bases are TGTGCCAGCAGCCAAGCATACGAGCAGCACTTC. Its translation: CASSQAYEQHF.

This clonotype has only a few counts. The rearrangement joins TRBV6-1 to TRBJ2-5, with D possibly TRBD2 on 5 matching bases. CDR1 is MNHNS and CDR2 is SASEGT in the germline V gene. The length of the CDR3 is 13 residues. With 6 bases removed from V and 5 bases from J, the gap between germline ends came to 13 bases. The CDR3 DNA reads as TGTGCCAGCAGACTGAGGGTCCGGGAGACCCAGTACTTC. Its translation: CASRLRVRETQYF.

This clonotype came up many times. J is TRBJ1-1 and V is TRBV4-1; D remains ambiguous. The CDR3 spans 14 residues. Trimming stripped 0 bases from V and 3 bases from J, with 8 bases between. The germline V gene has CDR1 MGHRA and CDR2 YSYEKL. The CDR3 sequence is CASSQDRGYTEAFF. DNA of the CDR3: TGCGCCAGCAGCCAAGATCGGGGATACACTGAAGCTTTCTTT.

This clonotype was recorded many times. The chain uses TRBV19 and TRBJ2-5, with TRBD2 identical over 9 bases. This CDR3 comprises 15 residues. V lost 3 bases, J lost 2 bases, and 4 bases stayed unmatched. Germline lookup yields CDR1 LNHDA and CDR2 SQIVND (reference sequence). CDR3 loop: CASSIGTSYQETQYF. The CDR3, as DNA: TGTGCCAGTAGTATCGGGACTAGCTATCAAGAGACCCAGTACTTC.

This clonotype was found many times. This sequence joins TRBV6-1 and TRBJ1-5, with a weak D call TRBD1 (5 bases). Germline assignment: CDR1 MNHNS and CDR2 SASEGT. This CDR3 contains 14 residues. V was shortened by 6 bases and J by 0 bases, with 9 bases between the two germline ends. The CDR3 loop reads CASSEGYSNQPQHF. In DNA form, the CDR3 reads TGTGCCAGCAGCGAGGGGTATAGCAATCAGCCCCAGCATTTT.

This clonotype occurred many times. This rearrangement joins TRBV20-1 to TRBJ1-1; D might be TRBD1 (6 bases). Germline CDR1 is DFQATT and CDR2 is SNEGSKA (reference sequence). The V gene lost 0 bases and the J gene lost 1 base, with 6 bases spanning the gap. The CDR3 contains 13 residues. The CDR3 here is CSARETGNTEAFF. CDR3 DNA sequence: TGCAGTGCTAGAGAGACAGGGAACACTGAAGCTTTCTTT.

This clonotype turned up a few times. The chain combines TRBV4-2 with TRBJ1-1, with a tentative D call TRBD1 (5 bases). Trimming removed 4 bases from V and 4 bases from J, with 16 bases in between. This CDR3 region has 15 residues. Germline V gene sequence: CDR1 LGHNA, CDR2 YNFKEQ. As DNA, the CDR3 is TGTGCCAGCAGCCCAACCTTGGGGGGTAGCACTGAAGCTTTCTTT. This translates into CASSPTLGGSTEAFF.

The rearrangement uses TRBV12-3 or TRBV12-4 and TRBJ1-1; no clear D gene. This CDR3 comprises 14 residues. Trimming cost V 6 bases and J 4 bases, with 15 bases left between them. The chain's CDR3 is CASSELVAITEAFF. Here the CDR3 DNA reads TGTGCCAGCAGCGAACTCGTGGCAATCACTGAAGCTTTCTTT.

There are many counts of this clonotype. CDR3 coding DNA: TGTGCCATACAGGGACAGGGTCGAACTGAAGCTTTCTTT. Protein product: CAIQGQGRTEAFF. This chain links TRBV19 with TRBJ1-1, with TRBD1 identical over 9 bases. V dropped 10 bases and J dropped 5; count of bases not matched to a gene: 8. The CDR3 has 13 amino acids. The germline gives CDR1 LNHDA, CDR2 SQIVND (reference sequence).

This clonotype was found many times. The V call is TRBV29-1, the J call TRBJ2-5; TRBD1 agrees at 7 bases. The CDR3 extends over 13 amino acids. Germline V gene sequence: CDR1 SQVTM, CDR2 ANQGSEA. The trim removed 6 bases at V and 7 bases at J, leaving 11 bases unmatched. The CDR3 DNA follows: TGCAGCGTAGGCTCCGGGACAGATGGGACCCAGTACTTC. Translated, it gives CSVGSGTDGTQYF. The entire variable domain, with the rest obtained from reference TRBV29-1 and TRBJ2-5, is as follows: SAVISQKPSRDICQRGTSLTIQCQVDSQVTMMFWYRQQPGQSLTLIATANQGSEATYESGFVIDKFPISRPNLTFSTLTVSNMSPEDSSIYLCSVGSGTDGTQYFGPGTRLLVL.

This clonotype was counted many times. The V and J genes are TRBV6-5 and TRBJ2-2; D remains ambiguous. CDR1 is MNHEY and CDR2 is SVGAGI in the germline V gene. The length of the CDR3 is 16 residues. V lost 0 bases and J lost 0, with 8 bases in between. The CDR3 spells CASSYSRISNTGELFF. The CDR3 DNA reads TGTGCCAGCAGTTACTCGCGCATATCGAACACCGGGGAGCTGTTTTTT.

Many counts were recorded for this clonotype. V usage is TRBV27 and J usage is TRBJ2-5, with D unresolved. This CDR3 has 13 amino acids. Per germline, CDR1 MNHEY and CDR2 SMNVEV (reference sequence). The ends were cut back, 8 bases at V and 2 bases at J, with 12 bases in the middle. The CDR3 loop is CASCTRRQETQYF. The CDR3 DNA reads as TGTGCCAGCTGCACCCGCAGGCAAGAGACCCAGTACTTC.

This clonotype was counted at least ten times. This chain uses TRBV11-1 with TRBJ2-7; 9 bases match TRBD2. After removal of 0 bases from V and 2 bases from J, the junction contained 5 bases not matched to a gene. The length of the CDR3 is 16 residues. Germline V lookup: CDR1 SGHAT, CDR2 FQDESV (reference sequence). CDR3 DNA sequence: TGTGCCAGCAGCTTAGCGACTAGCGGATCTCCCTACGAGCAGTACTTC. Its translation is CASSLATSGSPYEQYF.

This chain uses TRBV12-3 or TRBV12-4 with TRBJ1-2; 8 nucleotides align to TRBD1. V lost 1 base, J lost 5 bases, and 6 bases stayed unmatched. This CDR3 has 15 amino acids. This chain's CDR3 is CASSLGARGLYGYTF. For the CDR3, the DNA is TGTGCCAGCAGTTTAGGGGCCAGGGGGCTATATGGCTACACCTTC.

This clonotype was recorded many times. This chain links TRBV6-2 or TRBV6-3 with TRBJ1-2; D is perhaps TRBD1 (6 bases). This CDR3 comprises 15 residues. The V gene lost 6 bases and the J gene lost 8 bases, with 22 bases spanning the gap. Germline V gene sequence: CDR1 MNHEY, CDR2 SVGEGT. The chain's CDR3 is CASSSRGQIDYGYTF. DNA of the CDR3: TGTGCCAGCAGCTCCCGGGGGCAGATCGATTACGGCTACACCTTC.

The V gene is TRBV6-5, the J gene TRBJ2-5; D remains unclear. This CDR3 spans 14 amino acids. Germline CDR1 is MNHEY and CDR2 is SVGAGI. Trimming left V 0 bases short and J 5 bases short, with 10 bases between. CDR3 in amino acids: CASSYSKGRETQYF. DNA for the CDR3: TGTGCCAGCAGTTACTCGAAGGGCCGGGAGACCCAGTACTTC.